The rows below give T cell receptor beta chains drawn from one sample of a study of regulatory T cells in long-lasting Graves disease. TCRdb re-called the multiplex PCR reads through MiXCR, storing one row per CDR3 protein. In the table there are roughly 350,000 distinct CDR3 sequences, around 15% of which are singletons. These data were also filed under a second study, of T cells in Graves' hyperthyroidism and ophthalmopathy.

This specimen was peripheral blood mononuclear cells (PBMCs), taken at new diagnosis, from a patient treated with antithyroid drugs. The receptors stem from a woman aged 18-29 years with Graves disease. Each CDR3 is given without its conserved first and last residue. A D gene is named only where the DNA matches it firmly.

d_gene: NA; v_gene: TRBV6-2/TRBV6-3; j_gene: TRBJ1-1; CDR3aa: ASSADGRTEAF
d_gene: NA; v_gene: TRBV7-9; j_gene: TRBJ2-3; CDR3aa: ASSPGTETDTQY
d_gene: NA; v_gene: TRBV5-1; j_gene: TRBJ2-3; CDR3aa: ASSVWGGITDTQY
d_gene: NA; v_gene: TRBV7-9; j_gene: TRBJ2-2; CDR3aa: ASSLRIGELF
d_gene: TRBD2; v_gene: TRBV12-3/TRBV12-4; j_gene: TRBJ2-1; CDR3aa: ASSPSRAGGPGQF
d_gene: NA; v_gene: TRBV6-1; j_gene: TRBJ1-4; CDR3aa: ASSYLPATNEKLF
d_gene: NA; v_gene: TRBV20-1; j_gene: TRBJ2-7; CDR3aa: SARVPGDSYEQY
d_gene: TRBD1; v_gene: TRBV11-2; j_gene: TRBJ2-5; CDR3aa: ASRTTGQGVRETQY
d_gene: TRBD1; v_gene: TRBV7-9; j_gene: TRBJ2-5; CDR3aa: ASSLAIGGEGETQY
d_gene: NA; v_gene: TRBV9; j_gene: TRBJ2-1; CDR3aa: ASSVEVAGSLHEQF
d_gene: NA; v_gene: TRBV11-3; j_gene: TRBJ2-5; CDR3aa: ASSLGGYQETQY
d_gene: NA; v_gene: TRBV18; j_gene: TRBJ2-7; CDR3aa: ASSDTQGREQY
d_gene: NA; v_gene: TRBV6-2/TRBV6-3; j_gene: TRBJ2-7; CDR3aa: ASSEGPLSSYEQY
d_gene: TRBD1; v_gene: TRBV10-2; j_gene: TRBJ2-7; CDR3aa: AMAGTGSSYEQY
d_gene: NA; v_gene: TRBV2; j_gene: TRBJ2-1; CDR3aa: ASRPRERVPNEQF
d_gene: TRBD1; v_gene: TRBV13; j_gene: TRBJ2-7; CDR3aa: ASSLVGTGQYEQY
d_gene: NA; v_gene: TRBV11-3; j_gene: TRBJ1-5; CDR3aa: ASSLGGVSDQPQH
d_gene: NA; v_gene: TRBV29-1; j_gene: TRBJ1-1; CDR3aa: SVEAGFTEAF
d_gene: TRBD2; v_gene: TRBV28; j_gene: TRBJ2-3; CDR3aa: ASRPGLATDTQY
d_gene: TRBD1; v_gene: TRBV28; j_gene: TRBJ1-4; CDR3aa: ASSTTGATNEKLF
d_gene: NA; v_gene: TRBV30; j_gene: TRBJ1-5; CDR3aa: AWSVKGGNQPQH
d_gene: NA; v_gene: TRBV2; j_gene: TRBJ1-6; CDR3aa: ASSARTAINSPLH
d_gene: NA; v_gene: TRBV13; j_gene: TRBJ1-5; CDR3aa: ASSLYGGNQPQH
d_gene: NA; v_gene: TRBV6-8; j_gene: TRBJ1-2; CDR3aa: ASREGGASYGYT
d_gene: NA; v_gene: TRBV6-1; j_gene: TRBJ1-1; CDR3aa: ASSVGTENTEAF
d_gene: TRBD1; v_gene: TRBV28; j_gene: TRBJ2-3; CDR3aa: ASSLSPGQGADTQY
d_gene: TRBD1; v_gene: TRBV7-3; j_gene: TRBJ1-6; CDR3aa: ASSVGTGGSPLH
d_gene: TRBD1; v_gene: TRBV20-1; j_gene: TRBJ1-5; CDR3aa: SASDNRGQRNQPQH
d_gene: TRBD1; v_gene: TRBV6-2/TRBV6-3; j_gene: TRBJ1-5; CDR3aa: ASSYRRDRVYSNQPQH
d_gene: NA; v_gene: TRBV11-2; j_gene: TRBJ1-1; CDR3aa: ASSLVSGLITEAF
d_gene: NA; v_gene: TRBV9; j_gene: TRBJ2-3; CDR3aa: ASSVVSAPSTDTQY
d_gene: TRBD1; v_gene: TRBV29-1; j_gene: TRBJ1-2; CDR3aa: SAVDRVRGYT
d_gene: TRBD2; v_gene: TRBV5-1; j_gene: TRBJ2-7; CDR3aa: ASSSSDSGGAYEQY
d_gene: NA; v_gene: TRBV28; j_gene: TRBJ1-2; CDR3aa: ASSQGANYGYT
d_gene: TRBD1; v_gene: TRBV24-1; j_gene: TRBJ2-1; CDR3aa: ATSDHGQVYNEQF
d_gene: NA; v_gene: TRBV3-1; j_gene: TRBJ2-2; CDR3aa: ASSQGGASAGELF
d_gene: TRBD1; v_gene: TRBV30; j_gene: TRBJ2-7; CDR3aa: AWGMSGQGAGEQY
d_gene: NA; v_gene: TRBV12-3/TRBV12-4; j_gene: TRBJ1-4; CDR3aa: ASSFRGKGEKLF
d_gene: TRBD1; v_gene: TRBV19; j_gene: TRBJ1-2; CDR3aa: ASSTWDRVQGYT
d_gene: NA; v_gene: TRBV7-3; j_gene: TRBJ2-2; CDR3aa: ASSPAGLAGELF
d_gene: NA; v_gene: TRBV3-1; j_gene: TRBJ1-1; CDR3aa: ASSLLGKNTEAF